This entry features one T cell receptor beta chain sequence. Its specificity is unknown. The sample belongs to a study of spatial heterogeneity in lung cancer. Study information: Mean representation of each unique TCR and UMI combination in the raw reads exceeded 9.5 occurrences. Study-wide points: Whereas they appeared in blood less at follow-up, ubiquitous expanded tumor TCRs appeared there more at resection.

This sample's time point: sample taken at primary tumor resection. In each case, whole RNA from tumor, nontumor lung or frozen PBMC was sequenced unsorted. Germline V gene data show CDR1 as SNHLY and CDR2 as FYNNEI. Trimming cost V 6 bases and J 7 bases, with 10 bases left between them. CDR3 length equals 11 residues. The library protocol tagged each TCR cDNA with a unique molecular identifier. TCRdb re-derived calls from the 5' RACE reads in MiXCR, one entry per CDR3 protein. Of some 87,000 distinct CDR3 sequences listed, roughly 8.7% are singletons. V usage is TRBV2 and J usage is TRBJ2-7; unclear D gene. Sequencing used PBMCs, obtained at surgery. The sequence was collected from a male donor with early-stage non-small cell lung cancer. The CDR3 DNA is TGTGCCAGCAGCCCCCTGCGGGAGCAGTACTTC. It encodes CASSPLREQYF.